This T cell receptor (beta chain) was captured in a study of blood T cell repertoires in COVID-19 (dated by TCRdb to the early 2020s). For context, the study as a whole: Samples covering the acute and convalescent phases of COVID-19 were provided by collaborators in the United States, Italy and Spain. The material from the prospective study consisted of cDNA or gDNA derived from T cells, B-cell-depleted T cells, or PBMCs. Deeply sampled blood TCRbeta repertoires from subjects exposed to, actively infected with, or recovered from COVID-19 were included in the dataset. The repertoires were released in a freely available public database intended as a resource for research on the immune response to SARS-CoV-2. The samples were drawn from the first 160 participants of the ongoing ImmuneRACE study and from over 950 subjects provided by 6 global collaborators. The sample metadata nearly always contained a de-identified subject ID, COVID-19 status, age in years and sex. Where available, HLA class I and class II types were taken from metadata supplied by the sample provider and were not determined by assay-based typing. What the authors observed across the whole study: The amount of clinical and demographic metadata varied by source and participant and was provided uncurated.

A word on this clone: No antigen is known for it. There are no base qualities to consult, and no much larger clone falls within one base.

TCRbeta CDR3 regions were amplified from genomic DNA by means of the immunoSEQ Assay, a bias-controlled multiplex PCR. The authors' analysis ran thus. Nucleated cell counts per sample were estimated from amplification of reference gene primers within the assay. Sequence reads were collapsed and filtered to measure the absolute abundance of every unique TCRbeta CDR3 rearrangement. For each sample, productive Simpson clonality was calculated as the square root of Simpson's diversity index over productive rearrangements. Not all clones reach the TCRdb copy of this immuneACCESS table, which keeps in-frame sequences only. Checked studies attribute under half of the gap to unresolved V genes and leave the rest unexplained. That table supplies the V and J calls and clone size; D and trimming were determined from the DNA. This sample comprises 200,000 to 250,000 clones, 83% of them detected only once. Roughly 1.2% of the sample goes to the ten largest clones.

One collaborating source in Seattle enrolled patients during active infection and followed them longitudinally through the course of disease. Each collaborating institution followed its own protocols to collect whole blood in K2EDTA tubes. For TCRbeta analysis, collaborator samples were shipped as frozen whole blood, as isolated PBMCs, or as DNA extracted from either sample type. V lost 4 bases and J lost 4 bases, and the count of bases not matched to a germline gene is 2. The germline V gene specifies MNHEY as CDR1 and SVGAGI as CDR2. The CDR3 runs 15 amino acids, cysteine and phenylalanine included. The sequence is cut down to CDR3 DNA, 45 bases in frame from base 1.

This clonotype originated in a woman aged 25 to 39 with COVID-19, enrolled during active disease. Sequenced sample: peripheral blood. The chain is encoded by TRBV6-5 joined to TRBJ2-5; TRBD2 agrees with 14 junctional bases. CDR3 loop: CASSWGLAGAETQYF. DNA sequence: TGTGCCAGCAGTTGGGGACTAGCGGGAGCAGAGACCCAGTACTTC.